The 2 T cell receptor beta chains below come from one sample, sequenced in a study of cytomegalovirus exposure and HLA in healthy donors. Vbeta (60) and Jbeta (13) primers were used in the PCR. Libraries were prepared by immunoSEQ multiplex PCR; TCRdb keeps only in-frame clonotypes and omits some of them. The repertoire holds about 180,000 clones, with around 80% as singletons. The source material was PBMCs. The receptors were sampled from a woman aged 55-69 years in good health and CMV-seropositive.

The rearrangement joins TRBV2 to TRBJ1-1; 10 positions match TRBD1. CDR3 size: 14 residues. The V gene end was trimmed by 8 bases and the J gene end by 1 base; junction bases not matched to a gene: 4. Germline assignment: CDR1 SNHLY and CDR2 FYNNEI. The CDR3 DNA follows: TGTGCCAGCGGGACAGGGGAACCGAACACTGAAGCTTTCTTT. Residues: CASGTGEPNTEAFF.

CDR3 DNA: TGTGCCAGCAGCTTAGGTACAGGTACGGGCTACGAGCAGTACTTC. Protein product: CASSLGTGTGYEQYF. The chain combines TRBV7-2 with TRBJ2-7, with D possibly TRBD1 on 5 matching bases. The CDR3 is made up of 15 amino acids. Germline CDR1 SGHTA, CDR2 FQGNSA. V gave up 1 base and J gave up 3 bases, with 13 bases separating them.